The 24 T cell receptor beta chains presented below share a single source sample, sequenced in a study of metastatic and nonmetastatic thyroid tumors. Nobody among the patients had been given any treatment before thyroid surgery. TCRdb re-clonotyped the PCR reads via MiXCR. Counted here are over 11,000 clones, less than 25% occurring once; the ten biggest clones make up around 8.6%. The sample consisted of blood. All receptors come from a female donor with papillary thyroid cancer or a benign thyroid nodule (not recorded which). Some clones in this sample may be carry-over from other donors' samples.

Written as DNA, the CDR3 is TGTGCCAGCAGTTTGCAGGTGTTGATCTATGGCTACACCTTC. Encoded protein: CASSLQVLIYGYTF. V is TRBV12-3 or TRBV12-4 and J is TRBJ1-2; D not resolved. Trimming left V 3 bases short and J 4 bases short, with 12 bases between. The CDR3 totals 14 residues.

This clone counts as medium-sized (0.01 to 0.1%). The V call is TRBV6-5, the J call TRBJ1-2; perhaps TRBD1 as D (6 bases). The V gene lost 2 bases and the J gene lost 8 bases, with 15 bases spanning the gap. Per the germline V gene, CDR1 is MNHEY and CDR2 is SVGAGI. CDR3 length: 14 amino acids. CDR3 residues: CASSYQSGVDGYTF. In DNA form, the CDR3 reads TGTGCCAGCAGTTACCAGTCAGGGGTTGACGGCTACACCTTC.

This clone occurred many times. The V and J genes are TRBV7-9 and TRBJ2-5, with 9 bases matching TRBD1. The CDR3 runs 16 residues. With V trimmed by 6 bases and J by 5 bases, 13 bases remained unmatched. Germline CDR1 and CDR2: SEHNR and FQNEAQ (reference sequence). The CDR3 DNA reads as TGTGCCAGCAGTCCTCGGTTTGGACAGGGGACGGAGACCCAGTACTTC. It is translated as CASSPRFGQGTETQYF.

Of note for this clone: This could be a read error, since a much larger clone is one nucleotide away. The chain has TRBV6-2 or TRBV6-3 and TRBJ2-1; 16 bases fit TRBD2. Germline CDR1 reads MNHEY; CDR2 reads SVGEGT. J gave up 1 base and V 7 bases, and 16 bases lay outside the gene matches. The CDR3 length is 21 residues. This chain's CDR3 is CASIPYRTGLAGGPSYNEQFF. CDR3 coding DNA: TGTGCCAGCATACCATACAGGACGGGACTAGCGGGAGGGCCGTCCTACAATGAGCAGTTCTTC.

This clone is termed medium-sized (0.01 to 0.1%). This chain joins TRBV10-1 and TRBJ1-5; 9 positions agree with TRBD1. The germline V gene encodes CDR1 WNHNN and CDR2 SYGVQD (reference sequence). The trim removed 6 bases at V and 2 bases at J, leaving 5 bases unmatched. The CDR3 runs 15 residues. This CDR3 reads CASSPGQGGNQPQHF. CDR3 nucleotide sequence: TGCGCCAGCAGCCCGGGACAGGGTGGCAATCAGCCCCAGCATTTT.

This clone was counted many times. This sequence joins TRBV2 and TRBJ1-4; possibly TRBD1 for D (5 bases). In germline, CDR1 is SNHLY, CDR2 FYNNEI. The V and J ends lost 7 bases and 8 bases respectively, with 32 bases between them. This CDR3 contains 19 residues. CDR3 protein: CASIGLFMIVSTGGEKLFF. Written as DNA, the CDR3 is TGTGCCAGCATAGGTCTTTTCATGATAGTAAGCACAGGAGGGGAAAAACTGTTTTTT.

In its sample, this clone ranks as medium-sized. The chain employs TRBV6-1 and TRBJ1-6, with D unclear. Looked up from germline, CDR1 is MNHNS and CDR2 is SASEGT. The V end was cut by 4 bases, the J end by 0 bases, with 7 bases between. The CDR3 has 15 residues. The CDR3 bases are TGTGCCAGCAGTGCCGCCGGCTCCTATAATTCACCCCTCCACTTT. Translated, it gives CASSAAGSYNSPLHF.

CDR3: CASSLRTGADYEQYF. CDR3 coding DNA: TGCGCCAGCAGCTTGCGAACAGGGGCGGACTACGAGCAGTACTTC. The chain joins TRBV5-1 to TRBJ2-7, with 7 bases fitting TRBD1. V gave up 1 base and J gave up 3 bases; unmatched junction bases: 7. The CDR3 has 15 residues. Germline loops: CDR1 SGHRS, CDR2 YFSETQ. The variable domain in full, completed from reference TRBV5-1 and TRBJ2-7, reads KAGVTQTPRYLIKTRGQQVTLSCSPISGHRSVSWYQQTPGQGLQFLFEYFSETQRNKGNFPGRFSGRQFSNSRSEMNVSTLELGDSALYLCASSLRTGADYEQYFGPGTRLTVT.

The chain employs TRBV20-1 and TRBJ2-1; weak D call: TRBD2 (5 bases). Trimming stripped 3 bases from V and 7 bases from J, with 10 bases between. The CDR3 contains 12 residues. Germline CDR1 and CDR2: DFQATT and SNEGSKA (reference sequence). The CDR3 nucleotides are TGCAGTGCTAGGAGGGAGAGGAATGAGCAGTTCTTC. It translates to CSARRERNEQFF.

At least ten counts were recorded for this clone. V and J are TRBV7-8 and TRBJ2-5; D might be TRBD2 (5 bases). The CDR3 covers 15 residues. Between the trimmed V and J ends, which lost 4 bases and 4 bases, there was a span of 16 bases. Germline values: CDR1 SGHVS, CDR2 FQNEAQ. CDR3 sequence reads: CASSSYGVDGETQYF. DNA of the CDR3: TGTGCCAGCAGCTCATACGGGGTCGATGGAGAGACCCAGTACTTC.

This clone was counted ten times or more. This may be a read error: a much more frequent sequence differs by one nucleotide. In DNA form, the CDR3 reads TGTGCCAGCAGCCCTACGGCAGATGCGCAGTATTTT. Translating gives CASSPTADAQYF. V gene TRBV7-2 combines with J gene TRBJ2-3; D is unresolved. In germline, CDR1 is SGHTA, CDR2 FQGNSA. The CDR3 loop spans 12 amino acids.

The rearrangement links TRBV5-1 to TRBJ1-2; tentative D call: TRBD1 (5 bases). The germline V gene has CDR1 SGHRS and CDR2 YFSETQ. Deletions cut 0 bases from V and 4 bases from J, with 10 bases between. This CDR3 comprises 14 residues. The DNA for the CDR3 is TGCGCCAGCAGCTTGGGCAGGGTCAGCTATGGCTACACCTTC. Translation gives CASSLGRVSYGYTF.

This sequence joins TRBV6-6 and TRBJ1-4; D uncertain. Per germline, CDR1 MNHNY and CDR2 SVGAGI (reference sequence). The ends were cut back, 0 bases at V and 8 bases at J, with 13 bases in the middle. CDR3 length equals 15 residues. The CDR3 loop reads CASSYSPAPIEKLFF. The CDR3 bases are TGTGCCAGCAGTTACTCACCGGCGCCGATCGAAAAACTGTTTTTT.

This clone ranks as medium-sized (0.01 to 0.1%). The rearrangement uses TRBV27 and TRBJ1-1; D gene uncertain. The CDR3 runs to 13 residues. The ends were cut back, 8 bases at V and 10 bases at J, with 20 bases in the middle. CDR1 is MNHEY and CDR2 is SMNVEV in the germline V gene (reference sequence). The CDR3 bases are TGTGCCAGCGGAACACAGATGAGTGCCCCAGCTTTCTTT. This codes for CASGTQMSAPAFF.

This clone was seen a handful of times. Sequence at one end of the junction differs from germline and may be a read error. The chain links TRBV12-3 or TRBV12-4 to TRBJ2-2; possible D gene TRBD2, 5 bases. The CDR3 is made up of 15 amino acids. CDR3 protein: CASSLVPSNTGDLFF. The CDR3 DNA follows: TGTGCCAGCAGCCTGGTCCCCTCGAACACCGGGGATCTGTTTTTT.

The chain couples TRBV28 to TRBJ1-6; 10 bases align to TRBD1. Germline CDR1 is MDHEN and CDR2 is SYDVKM. Unmatched junction bases numbered 6, after V lost 4 bases and J lost 6 bases. The CDR3 covers 16 residues. The CDR3 here is CASSSGQGTFNSPLHF. CDR3 DNA sequence: TGTGCCAGCAGTTCGGGACAGGGGACTTTTAATTCACCCCTCCACTTT. The variable domain in full, completed from reference TRBV28 and TRBJ1-6, reads DVKVTQSSRYLVKRTGEKVFLECVQDMDHENMFWYRQDPGLGLRLIYFSYDVKMKEKGDIPEGYSVSREKKERFSLILESASTNQTSMYLCASSSGQGTFNSPLHFGNGTRLTVT.

This clone was seen ten or more times. V is TRBV20-1 and J is TRBJ1-1; D not certain. Germline CDR1 and CDR2: DFQATT and SNEGSKA (reference sequence). The CDR3 loop spans 15 amino acids. V dropped 1 base and J dropped 0 bases, with 12 bases sitting between them. DNA of the CDR3: TGCAGTGCTAGAGCGGGGAATTTCATGAACACTGAAGCTTTCTTT. Its translation: CSARAGNFMNTEAFF.

This clone was recorded at least ten times. The chain recombines TRBV11-1 with TRBJ2-2; D possibly matches TRBD1 or TRBD2 (5 bases each). V was trimmed by 5 bases and J by 2 bases, leaving 12 bases between them. Germline V gene lookup returns CDR1 SGHAT and CDR2 FQDESV (reference sequence). The length of the CDR3 is 15 residues. CDR3 nucleotide sequence: TGTGCCAGCAGCCCGAGAGGGGAAAACACCGGGGAGCTGTTTTTT. Its protein is CASSPRGENTGELFF.

This clone is medium-sized (0.01 to 0.1%) in the sample. V gene TRBV28 combines with J gene TRBJ2-2, with D perhaps being TRBD1 or TRBD2 (6 bases each). CDR1 is MDHEN and CDR2 is SYDVKM in the germline V gene. The germline V and J ends were trimmed by 6 bases and 2 bases, with 13 bases remaining between them. The CDR3 has 15 amino acids. CDR3 sequence: CASSPPGANTGELFF. CDR3 DNA: TGTGCCAGCAGCCCCCCGGGGGCCAACACCGGGGAGCTGTTTTTT.

This clone appeared many times. V usage is TRBV5-1 and J usage is TRBJ2-3; perhaps TRBD2 as D (6 bases). Germline V gives CDR1 SGHRS, CDR2 YFSETQ. V was shortened by 2 bases and J by 2 bases, with 9 bases between the two germline ends. The CDR3 extends over 14 amino acids. The CDR3 coding sequence is TGCGCCAGCAGCTTCGGGACTTACACAGATACGCAGTATTTT. The encoded protein is CASSFGTYTDTQYF.

This clone was seen at least ten times. DNA of the CDR3: TGTGCCTCCGGACTAGCGGGAGGGAACTACGAGCAGTACTTC. Encoded protein: CASGLAGGNYEQYF. The chain employs TRBV30 and TRBJ2-7; 15 bases map to TRBD2. The length of the CDR3 is 14 residues. Per germline, CDR1 GTSNPN and CDR2 SVGIG (reference sequence). V shed 7 bases, J shed 3 bases, and the junction held 4 bases outside the gene matches. Complete variable domain (other parts from reference TRBV30 and TRBJ2-7): SQTIHQWPATLVQPVGSPLSLECTVEGTSNPNLYWYRQAAGRGLQLLFYSVGIGQISSEVPQNLSASRPQDRQFILSSKKLLLSDSGFYLCASGLAGGNYEQYFGPGTRLTVT.

In its sample, this clone was seen many times. The V gene is TRBV20-1, the J gene TRBJ1-4; 9 nucleotides agree with TRBD1. Germline V lookup: CDR1 DFQATT, CDR2 SNEGSKA (reference sequence). CDR3 length equals 16 residues. Trimming removed 3 bases from V and 8 bases from J; junction bases left unmatched: 13. The CDR3 DNA follows: TGCAGTGCTAGGCCCAATACCGGGACAGGGAACGAAAAACTGTTTTTT. Its translation: CSARPNTGTGNEKLFF.

This clone was seen only a few times. The chain recombines TRBV28 with TRBJ2-7, with 9 bases identical to TRBD1. The ends lost 7 bases at V and 3 bases at J; junction bases unmatched: 10. The CDR3 runs to 15 residues. CDR1 is MDHEN, CDR2 SYDVKM, per germline. Written as DNA, the CDR3 is TGTGCCAGCACTATGAAAGGGACAGGGTTCTACGAGCAGTACTTC. Translating it yields CASTMKGTGFYEQYF.

This clone was found many times. The chain recombines TRBV30 with TRBJ2-3; 12 bases agree with TRBD2. The V gene end was trimmed by 4 bases and the J gene end by 1 base; junction bases not matched to a gene: 3. Germline CDR1 GTSNPN, CDR2 SVGIG (reference sequence). This CDR3 has 15 amino acids. The CDR3 here is CAWMSSGGGTDTQYF. CDR3 DNA sequence: TGTGCCTGGATGTCTAGCGGGGGGGGCACAGATACGCAGTATTTT.